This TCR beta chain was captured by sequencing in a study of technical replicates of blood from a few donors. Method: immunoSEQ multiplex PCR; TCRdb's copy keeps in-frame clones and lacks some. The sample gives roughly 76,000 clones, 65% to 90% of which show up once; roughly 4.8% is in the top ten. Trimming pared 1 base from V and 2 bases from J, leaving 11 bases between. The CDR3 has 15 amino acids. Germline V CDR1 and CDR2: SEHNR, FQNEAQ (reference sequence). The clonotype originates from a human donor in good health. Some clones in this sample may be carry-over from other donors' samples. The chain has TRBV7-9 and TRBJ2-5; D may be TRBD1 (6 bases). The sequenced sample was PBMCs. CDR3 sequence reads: CASSLVTRGQETQYF. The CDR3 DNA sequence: TGTGCCAGCAGCTTAGTGACCAGGGGACAAGAGACCCAGTACTTC.